The source of this T cell receptor (beta chain) is a study of read filtering for tumor transcriptome and immune sequencing. The CDR3 contains 20 residues. V was shortened by 2 bases and J by 16 bases, with 39 bases between the two germline ends. The V gene's germline CDR1 is SGHAT and CDR2 FQDESV (reference sequence). From approximately 430 ng of RNA, a library with molecular barcoded alpha/delta and beta/gamma adaptors was made. TCRdb analysed the reads with MiXCR anew, one entry per CDR3 protein. The repertoire holds some 39,000 distinct CDR3 sequences, with 14% as singletons. The source material was a population of CD138-negative cells sorted from bone marrow. This sequence was found in a donor at least 40 years old with multiple myeloma. V gene TRBV11-1 combines with J gene TRBJ2-1, with a possible D match to TRBD2 (5 bases). The CDR3: CASSLLGQVPYGVSYNGQFF. CDR3 coding DNA: TGTGCCAGCAGCTTATTAGGGCAGGTTCCCTACGGGGTCTCCTACAATGGGCAATTCTTC.